Following are 30 T cell receptor beta chains from one sample sequenced in a study of shared clonotypes between healthy human individuals. Naive CD8 cells comprised CD45RO-negative, CCR7-positively selected cells, excluding terminally differentiated effector memory CD45RA+ cells. Clones were read by immunoSEQ multiplex PCR, and TCRdb kept only the in-frame ones, dropping some. Here the sample spans over 800,000 clones, roughly 92% being singletons. The material sequenced was naive CD8+ T cells sorted from blood. The receptors here all came from a man aged 25-40 years in good health.

The chain carries TRBV9 and TRBJ2-5; D is uncertain. Trimming took off 0 bases at V and 5 bases at J, with 17 bases between the two ends. The CDR3 has 16 amino acids. Germline loops: CDR1 SGDLS, CDR2 YYNGEE. The CDR3 loop is CASSVDGVLSTETQYF. The CDR3, as DNA: TGTGCCAGCAGCGTAGATGGGGTTTTAAGTACGGAGACCCAGTACTTC.

This chain connects TRBV15 to TRBJ2-1; D may be TRBD1 or TRBD2 (5 bases each). The CDR3 totals 16 residues. Between the trimmed V and J ends, which lost 3 bases and 1 base, there was a span of 13 bases. Germline-derived CDR1 and CDR2 are LNHNV and YYDKDF (reference sequence). The chain's CDR3 is CATSRGPSGSYNEQFF. DNA of the CDR3: TGTGCCACCAGCAGGGGACCCAGCGGTTCCTACAATGAGCAGTTCTTC.

The chain joins TRBV27 to TRBJ2-1; 8 nucleotides align to TRBD2. Germline CDR1 reads MNHEY; CDR2 reads SMNVEV (reference sequence). This CDR3 is built from 16 residues. V was pared by 6 bases and J by 4 bases, with 11 bases of the junction left unmatched. CDR3 region: CASSPTPSGFYNEQFF. The CDR3 nucleotides are TGTGCCAGCAGCCCAACCCCTAGCGGGTTTTACAATGAGCAGTTCTTC.

The V call is TRBV5-6, the J call TRBJ1-1; D is unresolved. This CDR3 is built from 13 residues. The germline gives CDR1 SGHDT, CDR2 YYEEEE. The V end was cut by 4 bases, the J end by 5 bases, with 12 bases between. CDR3 sequence: CASSHTSRTEAFF. The DNA of the CDR3 is TGTGCCAGCAGCCATACCTCTCGTACTGAAGCTTTCTTT.

V and J are TRBV28 and TRBJ2-5, with TRBD2 as a possible D gene (6 bases). The CDR3 has 15 amino acids. The V and J ends lost 1 base and 1 base respectively, with 10 bases between them. Germline CDR1 and CDR2: MDHEN and SYDVKM. CDR3 region: CASSLFASVQETQYF. The CDR3 DNA reads TGTGCCAGCAGTTTATTTGCTAGCGTCCAAGAGACCCAGTACTTC.

Turning to this clone: The identical CDR3 is also encoded by other nucleotide sequences in the sample. The rearrangement uses TRBV9 and TRBJ2-7, with a weak D call TRBD1 (5 bases). CDR1 and CDR2 (germline): SGDLS, YYNGEE. This CDR3 has 12 residues. With 4 bases removed from V and 4 bases from J, the gap between germline ends came to 9 bases. The CDR3 DNA follows: TGTGCCAGCAGCCTAGACAGTTACGAGCAGTACTTC. Translation: CASSLDSYEQYF.

This sequence joins TRBV7-2 and TRBJ2-7, with TRBD1 matching over 9 bases. The CDR3 is made up of 19 amino acids. CDR1 and CDR2 from the germline V gene are SGHTA and FQGNSA. J was trimmed by 3 bases and V by 2 bases; bases with no gene match: 17. CDR3 loop: CASSLIGPGQGLAGYEQYF. CDR3 DNA sequence: TGTGCCAGCAGCTTAATAGGACCGGGACAGGGTCTAGCAGGCTACGAGCAGTACTTC.

J is TRBJ2-1 and V is TRBV20-1, with no clear D. V was pared by 7 bases and J by 8 bases, with 9 bases between. The CDR3 sequence is 10 residues long. Germline V CDR1 and CDR2: DFQATT, SNEGSKA (reference sequence). The CDR3 sequence: CSVKDYEQFF. CDR3 nucleotides: TGCAGTGTCAAGGATTATGAGCAGTTCTTC.

The V call is TRBV19, the J call TRBJ2-7, with 7 nucleotides matching TRBD1. Germline-derived CDR1 and CDR2 are LNHDA and SQIVND (reference sequence). V lost 8 bases, J lost 3 bases, and 13 bases stayed unmatched. The length of the CDR3 is 15 residues. The CDR3 reads CASANPGQFFYEQYF. CDR3 bases: TGTGCCAGTGCAAACCCGGGACAGTTTTTCTACGAGCAGTACTTC.

This clone has only one observation. This chain connects TRBV7-6 to TRBJ2-7; no reliable D call. Trimming took 4 bases from V and 3 from J, leaving 19 bases between them. The germline V gene has CDR1 SGHVS and CDR2 FNYEAQ. CDR3 length: 16 residues. CDR3 protein: CASSSEARSVSYEQYF. In nucleotides, the CDR3 is TGTGCCAGCAGCTCCGAAGCTAGATCCGTTAGCTACGAGCAGTACTTC.

This chain uses TRBV29-1 with TRBJ2-7; 11 bases line up with TRBD2. The CDR3 has 16 amino acids. The V gene's germline CDR1 is SQVTM and CDR2 ANQGSEA. V lost 3 bases and J lost 3; bases outside the gene matches: 10. CDR3 region: CSVEGGLAGGLYEQYF. The CDR3, as DNA: TGCAGCGTTGAGGGAGGGCTAGCGGGAGGACTCTACGAGCAGTACTTC.

The chain couples TRBV6-6 to TRBJ1-5; TRBD1 agrees at 7 bases. Germline V CDR1 and CDR2: MNHNY, SVGAGI (reference sequence). V lost 6 bases to trimming and J lost 3 bases; unmatched junction nucleotides: 8. The CDR3 contains 15 residues. Written as DNA, the CDR3 is TGTGCCAGCAGCTCCGGGACAGCGTACAATCAGCCCCAGCATTTT. Encoded protein: CASSSGTAYNQPQHF.

The chain has TRBV5-1 and TRBJ2-7, with D possibly being TRBD1 (8 bases). Trimming cost V 5 bases and J 2 bases, with 14 bases left between them. Germline V gene sequence: CDR1 SGHRS, CDR2 YFSETQ. This CDR3 has 14 residues. The CDR3 here is CASSTGGQAYEQYF. In DNA form, the CDR3 reads TGCGCCAGCAGTACGGGGGGACAGGCCTACGAGCAGTACTTC.

This clone was observed a single time. This rearrangement joins TRBV10-1 to TRBJ2-3, with D maybe TRBD2 (6 bases). Germline values: CDR1 WNHNN, CDR2 SYGVQD (reference sequence). Between the trimmed V and J ends, which lost 3 bases and 2 bases, there was a span of 12 bases. The CDR3 extends over 15 amino acids. The chain's CDR3 is CASSDWEDDTDTQYF. The CDR3 nucleotides are TGCGCCAGCAGTGATTGGGAGGACGACACAGATACGCAGTATTTT.

The J gene is TRBJ2-7, the V gene TRBV11-2, with TRBD1 identical over 8 bases. This CDR3 spans 17 amino acids. Germline-derived CDR1 and CDR2 are SGHAT and FQNNGV. Losses at the gene ends were 5 bases for V and 3 bases for J; bases not matched to a gene: 15. The CDR3 protein is CASSLSPTGTGLYEQYF. DNA of the CDR3: TGTGCCAGCAGCCTGAGTCCAACCGGGACAGGCCTCTACGAGCAGTACTTC.

The chain combines TRBV2 with TRBJ2-2, with D possibly matching TRBD2 (5 bases). V was clipped by 5 bases and J by 0 bases, with 7 bases between them. The CDR3 contains 14 residues. The germline V gene has CDR1 SNHLY and CDR2 FYNNEI. CDR3 sequence reads: CASSRTANTGELFF. The CDR3 DNA sequence: TGTGCCAGCAGTCGGACTGCGAACACCGGGGAGCTGTTTTTT.

This clone appeared once. This rearrangement joins TRBV6-5 to TRBJ1-2; the D gene is possibly TRBD1 (6 bases). Trimming left V 5 bases short and J 6 bases short, with 10 bases between. The CDR3 sequence is 12 residues long. Germline CDR1 and CDR2: MNHEY and SVGAGI. The CDR3 bases are TGTGCCAGCAGTCCACAGGGAGATGGCTACACCTTC. Its translation is CASSPQGDGYTF.

This clone was counted a single time. The CDR3 nucleotides read TGTGCCAGCAGTAACCTAGCGGGAGGCCGCCACAATGAGCAGTTCTTC. It codes for CASSNLAGGRHNEQFF. The chain couples TRBV6-6 to TRBJ2-1; TRBD2 matches 11 bases. This CDR3 is 16 amino acids long. After removal of 5 bases from V and 5 bases from J, the junction contained 8 bases not matched to a gene. Per germline, CDR1 MNHNY and CDR2 SVGAGI (reference sequence).

Turning to this clone: In the same sample, other DNA sequences code for this CDR3. This chain links TRBV18 with TRBJ2-1; the match to TRBD2 covers 8 bases. CDR3 size: 16 residues. From germline, CDR1 is KGHSH and CDR2 LQKENI. The junction had 1 base not matched to a gene; V was cut back by 0 bases and J by 0 bases. The CDR3 DNA reads TGTGCCAGCTCACCACCGAGCGGGAGCTCCTACAATGAGCAGTTCTTC. The encoded protein is CASSPPSGSSYNEQFF.

CDR3 coding DNA: TGTGCCAGCAGTTACTCCGACAGGACTGGCTACACCTTC. Translating gives CASSYSDRTGYTF. The chain couples TRBV6-5 to TRBJ1-2; maybe TRBD1 (6 bases). Germline V gene data show CDR1 as MNHEY and CDR2 as SVGAGI. Trimming took off 0 bases at V and 7 bases at J, with 9 bases between the two ends. This CDR3 region has 13 residues.

This clone was seen just once. The rearrangement links TRBV28 to TRBJ2-7; D gene uncertain. Germline V gene lookup returns CDR1 MDHEN and CDR2 SYDVKM. This CDR3 is 12 amino acids long. Trimming removed 7 bases from V and 0 bases from J, with 7 bases in between. The CDR3 region is CASNSVSYEQYF. As DNA, the CDR3 is TGTGCCAGCAATTCCGTCTCCTACGAGCAGTACTTC. The full variable domain, in which reference TRBV28 and TRBJ2-7 provide the parts outside the CDR3, is DVKVTQSSRYLVKRTGEKVFLECVQDMDHENMFWYRQDPGLGLRLIYFSYDVKMKEKGDIPEGYSVSREKKERFSLILESASTNQTSMYLCASNSVSYEQYFGPGTRLTVT.

The DNA of the CDR3 is TGTGCCAGCACCCCACTAGCGGGATTCTACGAGCAGTACTTC. Encoded protein: CASTPLAGFYEQYF. The chain is built from TRBV28 and TRBJ2-7, with 10 bases lining up with TRBD2. Per germline, CDR1 MDHEN and CDR2 SYDVKM. This CDR3 contains 14 residues. Trimming removed 7 bases from V and 3 bases from J; junction bases left unmatched: 6.

This chain links TRBV9 with TRBJ2-1; 7 positions agree with TRBD1. Germline CDR1 reads SGDLS; CDR2 reads YYNGEE. Trimming took 3 bases from V and 6 from J; bases not matched to a gene: 3. The CDR3 totals 13 residues. The CDR3 spells CASSGYRGNEQFF. The DNA for the CDR3 is TGTGCCAGCAGCGGATACAGGGGCAATGAGCAGTTCTTC.

The J gene is TRBJ1-3, the V gene TRBV15; D ambiguous. The germline V gene encodes CDR1 LNHNV and CDR2 YYDKDF (reference sequence). The V gene lost 0 bases and the J gene lost 0 bases, with 6 bases spanning the gap. The CDR3 covers 15 residues. In nucleotides, the CDR3 is TGTGCCACCAGCAGAGATAGAAACTCTGGAAACACCATATATTTT. It specifies CATSRDRNSGNTIYF. The complete variable domain, with remaining parts taken from reference TRBV15 and TRBJ1-3, reads DAMVIQNPRYQVTQFGKPVTLSCSQTLNHNVMYWYQQKSSQAPKLLFHYYDKDFNNEADTPDNFQSRRPNTSFCFLDIRSPGLGDTAMYLCATSRDRNSGNTIYFGEGSWLTVV.

The chain links TRBV7-9 to TRBJ2-5; 7 bases align to TRBD1. Germline CDR1 reads SEHNR; CDR2 reads FQNEAQ (reference sequence). The V gene end was trimmed by 3 bases and the J gene end by 1 base; junction bases not matched to a gene: 2. There are 14 residues in the CDR3. CDR3 coding DNA: TGTGCCAGCAGCTTCGGACAGGCCCAAGAGACCCAGTACTTC. It yields the protein CASSFGQAQETQYF.

The chain carries TRBV19 and TRBJ1-2; the D gene is possibly TRBD1 (6 bases). V shed 3 bases and J shed 2 bases, with 13 bases lying between them. The CDR3 sequence is 15 residues long. Germline CDR1 and CDR2: LNHDA and SQIVND (reference sequence). The CDR3 DNA reads as TGTGCCAGTAGTATCTTACAGGGTCCCAACTATGGCTACACCTTC. Translated: CASSILQGPNYGYTF.

V usage is TRBV5-4 and J usage is TRBJ2-7, with 11 bases identical to TRBD2. V lost 1 base, J lost 3 bases, and 9 bases stayed unmatched. The CDR3 has 17 amino acids. Germline CDR1 and CDR2: SGHNT and YYREEE (reference sequence). In DNA form, the CDR3 reads TGTGCCAGCAGCTTGCGGGGAAACCTAGCGGGAGGCTACGAGCAGTACTTC. This encodes CASSLRGNLAGGYEQYF.

A word on this clone: One end of the junction does not line up with germline, which may come from a read error. The J gene is TRBJ2-3, the V gene TRBV7-9; perhaps TRBD1 as D (6 bases). The CDR3 consists of 14 residues. Germline V lookup: CDR1 SEHNR, CDR2 FQNEAQ (reference sequence). CDR3 nucleotide sequence: TGTGCCAGCAGCCCAGAAATTGACAGGCTTGCCCCTATTTTT. It translates to CASSPEIDRLAPIF.

The chain links TRBV19 to TRBJ1-5; D may be TRBD1 (5 bases). CDR3 size: 14 residues. Germline assignment: CDR1 LNHDA and CDR2 SQIVND (reference sequence). Trimming pared 4 bases from V and 9 bases from J, leaving 16 bases between. CDR3 sequence (DNA): TGTGCCAGTAGTACCGGGACGGCGGCTGGGCCCCAGCATTTT. This codes for CASSTGTAAGPQHF. Supplemented by reference TRBV19 and TRBJ1-5, the full variable domain reads DGGITQSPKYLFRKEGQNVTLSCEQNLNHDAMYWYRQDPGQGLRLIYYSQIVNDFQKGDIAEGYSVSREKKESFPLTVTSAQKNPTAFYLCASSTGTAAGPQHFGDGTRLSIL.

The V call is TRBV19, the J call TRBJ2-2; D possibly corresponds to TRBD1 (6 bases). CDR1 and CDR2 from the germline V gene are LNHDA and SQIVND (reference sequence). The CDR3 extends over 16 amino acids. V shed 6 bases and J shed 2 bases, with 16 bases lying between them. CDR3 residues: CASSGRQEINTGELFF. The CDR3 DNA reads TGTGCCAGTAGCGGTAGACAGGAGATTAACACCGGGGAGCTGTTTTTT. The whole variable domain, remainder taken from reference TRBV19 and TRBJ2-2, is DGGITQSPKYLFRKEGQNVTLSCEQNLNHDAMYWYRQDPGQGLRLIYYSQIVNDFQKGDIAEGYSVSREKKESFPLTVTSAQKNPTAFYLCASSGRQEINTGELFFGEGSRLTVL.